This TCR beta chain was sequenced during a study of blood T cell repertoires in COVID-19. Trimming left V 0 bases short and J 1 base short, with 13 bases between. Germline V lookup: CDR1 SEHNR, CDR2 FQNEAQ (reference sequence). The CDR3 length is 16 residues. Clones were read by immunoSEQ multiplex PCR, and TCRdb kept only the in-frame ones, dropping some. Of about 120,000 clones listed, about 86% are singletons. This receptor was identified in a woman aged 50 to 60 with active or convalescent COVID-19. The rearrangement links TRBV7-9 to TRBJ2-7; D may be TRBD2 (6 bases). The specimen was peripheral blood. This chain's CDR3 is CASSLASGAGSYEQYF. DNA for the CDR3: TGTGCCAGCAGCTTAGCGTCGGGAGCGGGTTCCTACGAGCAGTACTTC.